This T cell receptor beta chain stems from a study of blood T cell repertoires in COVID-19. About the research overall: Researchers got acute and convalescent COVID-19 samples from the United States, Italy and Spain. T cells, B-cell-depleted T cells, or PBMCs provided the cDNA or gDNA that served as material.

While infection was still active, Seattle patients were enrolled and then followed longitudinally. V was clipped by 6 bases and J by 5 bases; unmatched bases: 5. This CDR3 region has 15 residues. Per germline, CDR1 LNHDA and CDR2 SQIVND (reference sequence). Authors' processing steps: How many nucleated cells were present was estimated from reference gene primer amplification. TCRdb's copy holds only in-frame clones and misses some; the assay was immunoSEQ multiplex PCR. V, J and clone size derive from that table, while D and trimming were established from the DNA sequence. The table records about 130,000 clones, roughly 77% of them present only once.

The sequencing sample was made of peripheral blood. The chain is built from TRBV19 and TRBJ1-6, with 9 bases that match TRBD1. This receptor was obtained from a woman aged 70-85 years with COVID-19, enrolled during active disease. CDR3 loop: CASRDRGGHNSPLHF. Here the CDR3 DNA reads TGTGCCAGTAGGGACAGGGGCGGTCATAATTCACCCCTCCACTTT.